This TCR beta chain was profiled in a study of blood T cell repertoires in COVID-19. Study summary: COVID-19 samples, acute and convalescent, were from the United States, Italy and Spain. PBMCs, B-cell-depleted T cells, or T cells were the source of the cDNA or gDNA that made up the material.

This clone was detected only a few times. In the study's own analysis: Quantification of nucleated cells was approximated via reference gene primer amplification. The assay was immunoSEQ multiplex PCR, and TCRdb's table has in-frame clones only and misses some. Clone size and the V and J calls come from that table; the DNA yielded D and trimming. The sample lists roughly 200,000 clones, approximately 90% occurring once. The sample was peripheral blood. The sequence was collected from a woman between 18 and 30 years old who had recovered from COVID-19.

CDR3 in amino acids: CASSSPYTKAGEGIDTQYF. The CDR3 bases are TGTGCCAGCAGCTCCCCCTACACAAAAGCGGGAGAAGGGATAGATACGCAGTATTTT. The chain recombines TRBV7-6 with TRBJ2-3, with TRBD2 identical over 8 bases. The CDR3 loop spans 19 amino acids. The V and J ends lost 4 bases and 5 bases, in that order; junction bases with no gene match: 20. Germline lookup yields CDR1 SGHVS and CDR2 FNYEAQ.